This T cell receptor beta chain was documented in a study of T cells after yellow fever vaccination. Overall study findings and caveats: Post-booster reappearance was seen for most primary-vaccination clones (96% CD4, roughly 88% CD8). Peaking faster, on day 5 versus 15, the secondary response was nonetheless weaker. In FACS-sorted repertoires, abundant clonotypes from the bulk population could appear as contaminants.

As to this clonotype: Its antigen is undetermined.

In making TCR cDNA, 5'RACE template switching added a universal primer site and UMIs to it. TCRdb itself ran the 5' RACE reads through MiXCR, one entry per CDR3 protein. In the table there are a few hundred thousand distinct CDR3 sequences, around 4.4% of which are singletons. The source material was PBMCs, sampled 15 days after the yellow fever booster vaccination. The receptor was derived from a man aged 18 to 29 who received the YFV17D yellow fever vaccine.

The CDR3 coding sequence is TGTGCCAGCGAGGGGCAATACACTGAAGCTTTCTTT. Its protein is CASEGQYTEAFF. V is TRBV28 and J is TRBJ1-1, with D tentatively TRBD1 (5 bases). Germline V gene lookup returns CDR1 MDHEN and CDR2 SYDVKM. This CDR3 spans 12 amino acids. Trimming removed 8 bases at V and 3 bases at J, with 10 bases between.